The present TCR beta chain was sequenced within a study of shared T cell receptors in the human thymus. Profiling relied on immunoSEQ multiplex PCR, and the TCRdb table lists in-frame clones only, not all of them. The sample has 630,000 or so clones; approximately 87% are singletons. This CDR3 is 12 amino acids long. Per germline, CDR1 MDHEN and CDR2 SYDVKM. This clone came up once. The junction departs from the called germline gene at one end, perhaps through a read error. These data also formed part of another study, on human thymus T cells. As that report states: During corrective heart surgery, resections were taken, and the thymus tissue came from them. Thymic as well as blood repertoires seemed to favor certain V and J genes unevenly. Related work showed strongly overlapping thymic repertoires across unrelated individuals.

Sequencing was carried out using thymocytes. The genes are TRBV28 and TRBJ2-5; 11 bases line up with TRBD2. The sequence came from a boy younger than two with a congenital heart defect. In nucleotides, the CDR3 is TGTGCGTCCGGGACTAGCGGCGCGGTTTCGAACTTC. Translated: CASGTSGAVSNF.